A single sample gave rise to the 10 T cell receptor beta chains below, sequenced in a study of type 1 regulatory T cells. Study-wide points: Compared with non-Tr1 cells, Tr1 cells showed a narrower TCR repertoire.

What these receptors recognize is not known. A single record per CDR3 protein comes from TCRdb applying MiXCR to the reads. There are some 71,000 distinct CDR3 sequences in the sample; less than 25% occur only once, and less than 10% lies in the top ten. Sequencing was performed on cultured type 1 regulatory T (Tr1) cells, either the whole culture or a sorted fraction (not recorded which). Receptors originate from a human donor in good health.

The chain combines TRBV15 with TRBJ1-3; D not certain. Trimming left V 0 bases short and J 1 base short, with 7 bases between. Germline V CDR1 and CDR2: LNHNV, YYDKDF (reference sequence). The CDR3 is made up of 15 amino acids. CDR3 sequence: CATSRDPGSGNTIYF. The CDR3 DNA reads TGTGCCACCAGCAGAGATCCGGGATCTGGAAACACCATATATTTT. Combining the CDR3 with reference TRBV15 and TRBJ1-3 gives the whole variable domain DAMVIQNPRYQVTQFGKPVTLSCSQTLNHNVMYWYQQKSSQAPKLLFHYYDKDFNNEADTPDNFQSRRPNTSFCFLDIRSPGLGDTAMYLCATSRDPGSGNTIYFGEGSWLTVV.

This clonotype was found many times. The CDR3, as DNA: TGTGCCAGCAGGAGGGGGGGGAACACTGAAGCTTTCTTT. Encoded protein: CASRRGGNTEAFF. The rearrangement uses TRBV12-3 or TRBV12-4 and TRBJ1-1, with D possibly matching TRBD1 (6 bases). Trimming cost V 6 bases and J 1 base, with 9 bases left between them. The CDR3 sequence is 13 residues long.

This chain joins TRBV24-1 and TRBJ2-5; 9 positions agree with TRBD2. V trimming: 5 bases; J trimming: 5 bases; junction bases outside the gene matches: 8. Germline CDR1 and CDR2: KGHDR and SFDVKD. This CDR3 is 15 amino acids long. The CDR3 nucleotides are TGTGCCACCAGTGCCCCTAGGGCGGGAGGGGAGACCCAGTACTTC. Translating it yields CATSAPRAGGETQYF.

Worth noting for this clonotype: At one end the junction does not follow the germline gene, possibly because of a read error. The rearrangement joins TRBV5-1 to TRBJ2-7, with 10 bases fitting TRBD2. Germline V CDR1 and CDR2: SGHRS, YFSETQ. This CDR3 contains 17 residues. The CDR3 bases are TGCACCAGCAGCCTTCCCACTAGCGGGGCGAACTCCTACGAGCAGTACTTC. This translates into CTSSLPTSGANSYEQYF.

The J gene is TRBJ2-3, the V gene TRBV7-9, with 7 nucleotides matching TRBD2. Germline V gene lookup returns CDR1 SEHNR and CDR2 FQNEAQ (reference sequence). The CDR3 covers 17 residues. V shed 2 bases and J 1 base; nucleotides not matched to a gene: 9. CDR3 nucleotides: TGTGCCAGCAGCTTAACTCGCGGGGCGGGAGGCACAGATACGCAGTATTTT. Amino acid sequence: CASSLTRGAGGTDTQYF.

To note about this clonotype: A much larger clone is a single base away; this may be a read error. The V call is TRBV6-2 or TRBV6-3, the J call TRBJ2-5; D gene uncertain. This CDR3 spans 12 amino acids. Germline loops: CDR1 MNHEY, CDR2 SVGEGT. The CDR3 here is CTSSRTEETQYF. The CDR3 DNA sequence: TGTACCAGCAGTCGGACCGAAGAGACCCAGTACTTC.

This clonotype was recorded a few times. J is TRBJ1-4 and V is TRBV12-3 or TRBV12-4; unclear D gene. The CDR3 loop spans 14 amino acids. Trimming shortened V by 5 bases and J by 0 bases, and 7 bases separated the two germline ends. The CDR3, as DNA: TGTGCCAGCAGTCCCCGGTCAACTAATGAAAAACTGTTTTTT. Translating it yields CASSPRSTNEKLFF.

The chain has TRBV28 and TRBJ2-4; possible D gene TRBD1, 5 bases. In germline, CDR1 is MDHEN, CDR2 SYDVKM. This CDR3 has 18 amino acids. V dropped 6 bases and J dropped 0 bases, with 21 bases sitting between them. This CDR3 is CASRLNGSPGLAKNIQYF. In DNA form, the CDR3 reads TGTGCCAGCAGGCTAAATGGCAGTCCAGGGTTAGCCAAAAACATTCAGTACTTC.

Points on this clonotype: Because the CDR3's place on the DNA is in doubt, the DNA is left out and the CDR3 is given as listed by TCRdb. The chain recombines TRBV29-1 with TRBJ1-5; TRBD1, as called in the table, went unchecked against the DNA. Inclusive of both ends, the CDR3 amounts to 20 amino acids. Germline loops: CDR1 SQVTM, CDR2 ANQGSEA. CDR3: CSVSSSNEKLFFDRGEPQHF.

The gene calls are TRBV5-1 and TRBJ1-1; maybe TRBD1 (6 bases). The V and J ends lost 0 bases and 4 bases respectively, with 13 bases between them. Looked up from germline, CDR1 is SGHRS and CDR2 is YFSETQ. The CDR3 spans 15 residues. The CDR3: CASSLALQGSTEAFF. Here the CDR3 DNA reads TGCGCCAGCAGCTTGGCCTTACAGGGAAGCACTGAAGCTTTCTTT. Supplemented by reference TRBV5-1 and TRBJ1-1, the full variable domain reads KAGVTQTPRYLIKTRGQQVTLSCSPISGHRSVSWYQQTPGQGLQFLFEYFSETQRNKGNFPGRFSGRQFSNSRSEMNVSTLELGDSALYLCASSLALQGSTEAFFGQGTRLTVV.